This TCR beta chain is drawn from a study of control samples from healthy donors and cancer patients. This CDR3 region has 14 residues. With 0 bases removed from V and 7 bases from J, the gap between germline ends came to 10 bases. Germline CDR1 and CDR2: GTSNPN and SVGIG (reference sequence). The assay was immunoSEQ multiplex PCR, and TCRdb's table has in-frame clones only and misses some. In the table there are under 200,000 clones, over 90% of which are singletons. This clone showed up just a few times. This TCR came from a woman in her 30s in good health. The chain recombines TRBV30 with TRBJ1-6, with D unclear. The sample comprised blood. The CDR3 protein is CAWSVSRRNSPLHF. CDR3 coding DNA: TGTGCCTGGAGTGTAAGCAGGAGAAATTCACCCCTCCACTTT.